This TCR beta chain was retrieved from a study of T cell responses to AZD1222 COVID-19 vaccine. Study-level points and caveats: Seropositive status at baseline applied to only five to seven AZD1222 recipients. Unmutated variant regions reportedly attract nearly half of all spike-specific TCRs. Repertoire samples came only from after the peak T cell response. There were mostly white British donors and more females than males, and clonal diversity was possibly underestimated.

Sequencing was performed with immunoSEQ multiplex PCR; in TCRdb, only in-frame clones are kept and a portion is missing. The sample consists of 80,000 to 95,000 clones, around 73% of them appearing once. This clone has only one observation. Its antigen is undetermined. The CDR3 runs 15 residues. Germline-derived CDR1 and CDR2 are SGHTA and FQGNSA. V gave up 1 base and J gave up 3 bases; unmatched junction bases: 4. The chain is built from TRBV7-2 and TRBJ2-7; 9 bases match TRBD1. This specimen consisted of peripheral blood, obtained on day 0 of AZD1222 vaccination. The TCR originated in an adult in good health. As DNA, the CDR3 is TGTGCCAGCAGCTTAGGGACAGGGGCCTTCTACGAGCAGTACTTC. Translated: CASSLGTGAFYEQYF.